The clone carrying this T cell receptor beta chain was seen only a few times. TCRdb re-analysed the RACE reads in MiXCR, keeping a single row per CDR3 protein. Of about 380,000 distinct CDR3 sequences in the sample, 4.5% to 5.5% are singletons; the top ten hold roughly 2.6%. This entry belongs to a study of human T cells and chemical hapten exposure. Study background: Sensitization applied 2% DPC to roughly 2 cm by roughly 2 cm of upper inner arm skin.

Time point of the sample: pre-sensitization, week 0. Treatment described: therapeutic diphenylcyclopropenone sensitization with weekly scalp DPC. V trimming: 4 bases; J trimming: 2 bases; junction bases outside the gene matches: 9. The CDR3 sequence is 17 residues long. In germline, CDR1 is SGHKS, CDR2 YYEKEE (reference sequence). This TCR derives from a woman aged 45-65 years with alopecia areata. Some clones in this sample may be carry-over from other donors' samples. The chain joins TRBV5-5 to TRBJ2-3; 11 bases fit TRBD2. Source: whole blood, taken in connection with sensitization to the hapten diphenylcyclopropenone (DPC). CDR3 loop: CASSPSSGRTLTDTQYF. The CDR3 DNA reads TGTGCCAGCAGCCCGTCTAGCGGGAGGACTCTCACAGATACGCAGTATTTT.